What follows describes a single TCR beta chain. Its target antigen remains unknown. Base qualities are not provided; no much larger clone lies one nucleotide away. The sample originates from a study of T-cell reconstitution after alpha-beta-depleted transplantation in children (dated by TCRdb to 2016 to 2017). With respect to the entire study: The study quantitatively tracked T-cell immune reconstitution after TCRalphabeta/CD19-depleted allogeneic hematopoietic cell transplantation in children using TCR repertoire profiling. Summary of the overall study and its limitations: Hyperexpanded clone frequencies declined over subsequent months; after one year, T-cell counts and TCRbeta diversity were mostly attributed to newly produced T cells. In some patients, the high TCRbeta diversity seen at day 60 was put down to recipient T cells and intrathymic progenitors that had survived conditioning. The apparently early alphabetaT-cell count recovery about two months after transplant was reportedly dependent on only several hundred rapidly expanded clones derived from non-depleted graft cells.

This specimen's treatment or condition label, interpreted: allogeneic hematopoietic cell transplantation with graft depleted of TCRalphabeta T cells and CD19 B cells. TCRalphabeta/CD19-depleted allogeneic hematopoietic cell grafts were given to the transplant recipients, all of whom were children. Libraries were constructed by PCR. Sequencing was carried out with an Illumina HiSeq 2500. TCR libraries were prepared with molecular barcoding, using unique molecular identifiers to normalize TCRbeta repertoire quantification. Using fastp at Q25 and MiXCR, TCRdb reprocessed the public reads and kept productive beta chains. Here each entry gathers all rows of one CDR3 protein and keeps the most common genes and DNA. The sample profile shows about 980,000 distinct CDR3 sequences; roughly 29% of them were found once. The ten largest make up over 25% of the sample. Taken from the germline V gene, the CDR1 and CDR2 loops are MNHEY and SVGAGI. Counted from cysteine to phenylalanine, this CDR3 has 16 amino acids. CDR3 DNA is the only sequence kept; it has 48 bases, read in frame from the first base. V was cut back by 3 bases and J by 1 base, leaving a gap of 15 bases between them.

This specimen was PBMCs, mostly from graft donor cells, taken 360 days after TCRalphabeta/CD19-depleted stem cell transplant. The sequence was obtained from a boy under two years old who had a stem cell transplant for SCID, so the T cells may come from the graft donor. The rearranged chain carries TRBV6-5 and TRBJ1-2; the D gene is possibly TRBD1, with 5 bases matching. The DNA is as follows: TGTGCCAGCAGTTATAGTCTTCAGGGTTATAACTATGGCTACACCTTC. It encodes CASSYSLQGYNYGYTF.